In its sample, the clone carrying this T cell receptor (beta chain) was seen many times. This sample is part of a study of T cells after yellow fever vaccination. Overall study context: The fractions with low cell numbers were processed using SMART-Seq v4 Ultra Low Input.

Each CDR3 protein is one row after TCRdb ran MiXCR on the 5' RACE reads. The sample contains approximately 150,000 distinct CDR3 sequences, 7.7% of which appear only once. Germline lookup yields CDR1 DFQATT and CDR2 SNEGSKA (reference sequence). This CDR3 region has 14 residues. V was pared by 2 bases and J by 6 bases, with 7 bases of the junction left unmatched. The chain recombines TRBV20-1 with TRBJ2-7; TRBD2 matches at 10 bases. Sequencing was performed on CD4+ T cells sorted from PBMCs, taken 5 days after the yellow fever booster vaccination. This receptor was identified in a man younger than 45 who received the YFV17D yellow fever vaccine. CDR3 bases: TGCAGTGCTAGATCCGGGACTAGCGTGAGCGAGCAGTACTTC. This sequence encodes CSARSGTSVSEQYF.